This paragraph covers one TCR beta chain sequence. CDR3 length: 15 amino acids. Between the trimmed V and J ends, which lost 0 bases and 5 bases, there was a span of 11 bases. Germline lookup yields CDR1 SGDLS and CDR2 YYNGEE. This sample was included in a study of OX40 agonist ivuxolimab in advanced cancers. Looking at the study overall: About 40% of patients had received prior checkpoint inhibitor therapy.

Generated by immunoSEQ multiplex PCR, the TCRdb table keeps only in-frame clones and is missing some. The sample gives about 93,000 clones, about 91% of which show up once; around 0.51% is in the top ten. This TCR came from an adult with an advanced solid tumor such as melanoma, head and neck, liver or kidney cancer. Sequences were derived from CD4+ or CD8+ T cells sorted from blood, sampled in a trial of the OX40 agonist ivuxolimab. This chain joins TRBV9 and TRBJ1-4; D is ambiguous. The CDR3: CASSVGVDYNEKLFF. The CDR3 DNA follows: TGTGCCAGCAGCGTAGGTGTGGACTACAATGAAAAACTGTTTTTT.